This T cell receptor beta chain derives from a study of blood T cell repertoires in COVID-19. In the study overall: Acute-phase and convalescent COVID-19 samples originated in the United States, Italy and Spain. In each case, the material was cDNA or gDNA derived from T cells, B-cell-depleted T cells, or PBMCs.

The V gene lost 0 bases and the J gene lost 7 bases, with 13 bases spanning the gap. Germline loops: CDR1 SGHDT, CDR2 YYEEEE. The CDR3 length is 14 residues. Repertoires were generated with immunoSEQ multiplex PCR, while TCRdb's copy carries only in-frame clones and drops some. Here the sample spans approximately 240,000 clones, approximately 83% being singletons. The receptor was isolated from a woman in her fifties or sixties with acute or convalescent COVID-19. What was sequenced was peripheral blood. The V call is TRBV5-6, the J call TRBJ1-1; no firm D call. The CDR3 nucleotides read TGTGCCAGCAGCTTGGATGGCGTCAACTATGAAGCTTTCTTT. Protein: CASSLDGVNYEAFF. The entire variable domain, with the rest obtained from reference TRBV5-6 and TRBJ1-1, is as follows: DAGVTQSPTHLIKTRGQQVTLRCSPKSGHDTVSWYQQALGQGPQFIFQYYEEEERQRGNFPDRFSGHQFPNYSSELNVNALLLGDSALYLCASSLDGVNYEAFFGQGTRLTVV.